These T cell receptor beta chains were read from a single sample in a study of shared clonotypes between healthy human individuals. Some clones are missing from TCRdb's copy, which holds only in-frame ones; the method was immunoSEQ multiplex PCR. In the table there are 2 million or so clones, about 95% of which are singletons. The sequencing input was naive CD8+ T cells sorted from blood. Receptor source: a man between 18 and 35 years old in good health. Both conserved end residues are trimmed from each CDR3.

v_gene	j_gene	len	CDR3aa
TRBV6-5	TRBJ2-5	14	ASSSWTGEGEETQY
TRBV27	TRBJ1-3	12	ASSLSPGADTIY
TRBV4-1	TRBJ2-7	13	ASSQGTGNSYEQY
TRBV13	TRBJ2-7	12	ASSLGASGVAPT
TRBV5-6	TRBJ2-2	14	ASSLGLAGVTGELF
TRBV4-2	TRBJ2-6	16	ASSAGTGDPSGANVLT
TRBV7-9	TRBJ2-5	13	ASSLGVWDQETQY
TRBV9	TRBJ2-7	12	ASSVGAGTYEQY
TRBV6-5	TRBJ2-5	14	ASSYSPGISGETQY
TRBV5-1	TRBJ2-5	13	ASSLRDSLQETQY
TRBV29-1	TRBJ2-1	11	SVDSGGGPNQF
TRBV7-6	TRBJ2-6	11	ASSFTGANVLT
TRBV28	TRBJ2-7	11	ASSPTESYEQY
TRBV10-1	TRBJ2-1	13	ASSERLAGELEQF
TRBV9	TRBJ2-7	13	ASSVGENRVDEQY
TRBV5-4	TRBJ2-7	13	ASSKRQGTLYEQY